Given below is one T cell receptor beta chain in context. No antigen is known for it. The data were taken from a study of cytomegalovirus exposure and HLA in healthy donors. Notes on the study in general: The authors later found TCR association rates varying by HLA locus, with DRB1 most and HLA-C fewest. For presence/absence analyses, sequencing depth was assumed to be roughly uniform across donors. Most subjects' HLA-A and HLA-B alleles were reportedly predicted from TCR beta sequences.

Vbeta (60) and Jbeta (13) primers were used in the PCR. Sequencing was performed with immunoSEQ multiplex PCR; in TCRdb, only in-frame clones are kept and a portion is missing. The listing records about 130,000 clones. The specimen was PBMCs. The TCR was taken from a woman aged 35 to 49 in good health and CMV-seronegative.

The CDR3 DNA reads TGTGCCAGCAGCTTCACAGGAGGCAATCAGCCCCAGCATTTT. The encoded protein is CASSFTGGNQPQHF. J is TRBJ1-5 and V is TRBV7-2; D is perhaps TRBD1 (5 bases). V lost 3 bases, J lost 2 bases, and 8 bases lay in between. The CDR3 spans 14 residues. CDR1 and CDR2 from the germline V gene are SGHTA and FQGNSA. The full variable domain, in which reference TRBV7-2 and TRBJ1-5 provide the parts outside the CDR3, is GAGVSQSPSNKVTEKGKDVELRCDPISGHTALYWYRQSLGQGLEFLIYFQGNSAPDKSGLPSDRFSAERTGGSVSTLTIQRTQQEDSAVYLCASSFTGGNQPQHFGDGTRLSIL.